The next 23 T cell receptor beta chains were all read from a single sample in a study of T cells in Graves' hyperthyroidism and ophthalmopathy. Using RNA transcripts as the source, TCR beta CDR3 regions were amplified. A first-round RT-PCR of the TCR CDR3 used the HTBI primer set. TCRdb reprocessed the multiplex PCR reads with MiXCR, giving one entry per CDR3 protein. The table shows some 490,000 distinct CDR3 sequences, with about 20% occurring only once. The sequenced sample was blood. The receptors stem from a woman aged 70-85 years with Graves' ophthalmopathy.

The sample holds one count of this clonotype. The rearrangement links TRBV27 to TRBJ2-7, with a weak D call TRBD2 (6 bases). The CDR3 consists of 13 residues. The germline gives CDR1 MNHEY, CDR2 SMNVEV (reference sequence). With 8 bases removed from V and 3 bases from J, the gap between germline ends came to 14 bases. The CDR3 reads CASARRESYEQYF. CDR3 in DNA: TGTGCCAGCGCCCGTCGGGAGAGCTACGAGCAGTACTTC.

This clonotype appeared many times. This rearrangement joins TRBV2 to TRBJ2-2; D possibly matches TRBD1 or TRBD2 (5 bases each). In germline, CDR1 is SNHLY, CDR2 FYNNEI. The CDR3 length is 14 residues. V was clipped by 6 bases and J by 7 bases, with 15 bases between them. The CDR3 nucleotides read TGTGCCAGCAGGGGACCAACTTACGGCGGGGAGCTGTTTTTT. It codes for CASRGPTYGGELFF.

This clonotype occurred many times. The chain uses TRBV3-1 and TRBJ1-1, with a weak D call TRBD1 (5 bases). The CDR3 sequence is 15 residues long. V shed 3 bases and J shed 2 bases, with 13 bases lying between them. CDR1 and CDR2 (germline): LGHDT, YNNKEL (reference sequence). DNA of the CDR3: TGTGCCAGCAGCCACCCCGGGGGGGGAAACACTGAAGCTTTCTTT. Residues: CASSHPGGGNTEAFF.

This clonotype was observed a handful of times. The chain employs TRBV7-2 and TRBJ2-1; unclear D gene. The V end lost 5 bases, the J end lost 5 bases, and 13 bases lay between the germline ends. The CDR3 is 14 amino acids. From germline, CDR1 is SGHTA and CDR2 FQGNSA. CDR3 residues: CASSPRRNHNEQFF. In DNA, the CDR3 is TGTGCCAGCAGCCCACGCAGGAACCACAATGAGCAGTTCTTC.

Many counts were recorded for this clonotype. The chain links TRBV7-2 to TRBJ2-7; D gene unclear. The CDR3 totals 13 residues. V shed 2 bases and J shed 0 bases, with 5 bases lying between them. Germline loops: CDR1 SGHTA, CDR2 FQGNSA. CDR3 nucleotides: TGTGCCAGCAGCTTATACTCCTCCTACGAGCAGTACTTC. This translates into CASSLYSSYEQYF.

This clonotype came up once. The rearrangement links TRBV13 to TRBJ2-7; 7 bases map to TRBD2. J lost 7 bases, V lost 6 bases, and 12 bases had no gene match. This CDR3 contains 14 residues. The germline gives CDR1 PRHDT, CDR2 FYEKMQ (reference sequence). The CDR3 loop is CASRPRGVGGEQYF. The CDR3 region has the DNA TGTGCCAGCAGGCCTCGGGGTGTCGGGGGGGAGCAGTACTTC.

V is TRBV6-6 and J is TRBJ1-5; perhaps TRBD1 as D (5 bases). The CDR3 consists of 15 residues. Germline V gene sequence: CDR1 MNHNY, CDR2 SVGAGI (reference sequence). Trimming took 4 bases from V and 7 from J, leaving 17 bases between them. The CDR3 protein is CASSLVRGFGQPQHF. The CDR3 nucleotides are TGTGCCAGCAGTTTGGTGAGGGGCTTTGGGCAGCCCCAGCATTTT.

This rearrangement joins TRBV6-1 to TRBJ2-3, with unresolved D. CDR1 and CDR2 from the germline V gene are MNHNS and SASEGT. Trimming removed 4 bases from V and 1 base from J, with 6 bases in between. The CDR3 loop spans 13 amino acids. The chain's CDR3 is CASSALGTDTQYF. The CDR3 DNA reads TGTGCCAGCAGTGCCCTTGGCACAGATACGCAGTATTTT.

The chain couples TRBV3-1 to TRBJ2-7; perhaps TRBD2 as D (6 bases). This CDR3 has 13 amino acids. The germline V and J ends were trimmed by 4 bases and 3 bases, with 10 bases remaining between them. Germline-derived CDR1 and CDR2 are LGHDT and YNNKEL (reference sequence). As DNA, the CDR3 is TGTGCCAGCAGCCCTCTCGGGGGCTACGAGCAGTACTTC. This encodes CASSPLGGYEQYF.

This clonotype was seen more than once but under ten times. This chain uses TRBV19 with TRBJ1-2; no reliable D call. Trimming pared 2 bases from V and 0 bases from J, leaving 7 bases between. The CDR3 totals 14 residues. The germline CDR1 and CDR2 sequences are LNHDA and SQIVND (reference sequence). The chain's CDR3 is CASSISGANYGYTF. The CDR3 DNA reads as TGTGCCAGTAGTATAAGCGGGGCTAACTATGGCTACACCTTC.

This clonotype was observed a few times. CDR3 DNA sequence: TGCAGTGCTGGAAAACTCCGTGATACGCAGTATTTT. Encoded protein: CSAGKLRDTQYF. The gene calls are TRBV20-1 and TRBJ2-3; D unclear. CDR1 DFQATT and CDR2 SNEGSKA come from the germline V gene (reference sequence). This CDR3 region has 12 residues. Between the trimmed V and J ends, which lost 5 bases and 6 bases, there was a span of 12 bases.

This clonotype was seen just once. Given a much more abundant clone one base away, this may be a read error. This sequence joins TRBV12-3 or TRBV12-4 and TRBJ2-3, with 8 nucleotides matching TRBD2. The CDR3 has 16 amino acids. Germline trimming cut 2 bases from V and 4 bases from J; bases unmatched to any gene: 8. The CDR3 sequence is CASSLLSGSGADTQYF. The CDR3 DNA reads as TGTGCCAGCAGTTTACTCAGCGGGAGTGGGGCAGATACGCAGTATTTT.

The chain's CDR3 is CATARDGHTDTQYF. CDR3 nucleotides: TGTGCCACCGCACGGGACGGACACACAGATACGCAGTATTTT. The rearrangement links TRBV24-1 to TRBJ2-3, with D perhaps TRBD1 or TRBD2 (5 bases each). V was cut by 9 bases and J by 2 bases, with 14 bases left in between. The CDR3 loop spans 14 amino acids. Germline V CDR1 and CDR2: KGHDR, SFDVKD.

This chain links TRBV5-6 with TRBJ2-7; 10 bases map to TRBD2. The CDR3 spans 14 residues. The germline CDR1 and CDR2 sequences are SGHDT and YYEEEE. Germline trimming cut 0 bases from V and 6 bases from J; bases unmatched to any gene: 3. The CDR3 region is CASSLASGRSEQYF. The CDR3 DNA is TGTGCCAGCAGCTTGGCTAGCGGGAGATCCGAGCAGTACTTC.

Ten or more counts support this clonotype. The chain combines TRBV3-1 with TRBJ2-3; D may correspond to TRBD1 or TRBD2 (5 bases each). The CDR3 is made up of 16 amino acids. V lost 5 bases and J lost 0, with 15 bases in between. Germline V gene lookup returns CDR1 LGHDT and CDR2 YNNKEL (reference sequence). The CDR3 here is CASSTWGRPSTDTQYF. The CDR3 region has the DNA TGTGCCAGCAGCACCTGGGGACGGCCGAGCACAGATACGCAGTATTTT.

The gene calls are TRBV20-1 and TRBJ2-2; D is perhaps TRBD1 (5 bases). Germline assignment: CDR1 DFQATT and CDR2 SNEGSKA (reference sequence). CDR3 size: 13 residues. V lost 6 bases, J lost 5 bases, and 13 bases lay in between. CDR3 amino acids: CSAPLRVTGELFF. The CDR3 DNA is TGCAGTGCCCCCCTCAGGGTTACCGGGGAGCTGTTTTTT.

The CDR3 is CASSDRAAEQYF. DNA of the CDR3: TGTGCCAGCAGCGACAGGGCGGCCGAGCAGTACTTC. The chain joins TRBV3-1 to TRBJ2-7, with 7 positions matching TRBD1. The CDR3 spans 12 residues. The ends lost 5 bases at V and 6 bases at J; junction bases unmatched: 4. CDR1 LGHDT and CDR2 YNNKEL come from the germline V gene (reference sequence).

This clonotype has more than one count but fewer than ten. The genes are TRBV6-2 or TRBV6-3 and TRBJ1-1; D is unresolved. The CDR3 has 13 residues. Germline V lookup: CDR1 MNHEY, CDR2 SVGEGT. V lost 0 bases and J lost 6, with 8 bases in between. The CDR3 here is CASSYSSGPEAFF. DNA of the CDR3: TGTGCCAGCAGTTACTCGTCCGGACCTGAAGCTTTCTTT.

This clonotype has just a few counts. This chain connects TRBV5-1 to TRBJ1-4; a possible D gene is TRBD1 (5 bases). Germline V gene lookup returns CDR1 SGHRS and CDR2 YFSETQ. The CDR3 has 15 residues. V lost 5 bases and J lost 5, with 16 bases in between. For the CDR3, the DNA is TGCGCCAGCAGAGTGTCCGGGACTGAGAATGAAAAACTGTTTTTT. Its translation: CASRVSGTENEKLFF.

The chain recombines TRBV6-1 with TRBJ1-1; D uncertain. The CDR3 is 14 residues long. Per the germline V gene, CDR1 is MNHNS and CDR2 is SASEGT. V gave up 5 bases and J gave up 5 bases, with 15 bases separating them. CDR3 nucleotide sequence: TGTGCCAGCAGTTCTCATGATATAGGGACTGAAGCTTTCTTT. Its protein is CASSSHDIGTEAFF.

The chain uses TRBV20-1 and TRBJ2-2; possibly TRBD2 for D (5 bases). Germline V gene data show CDR1 as DFQATT and CDR2 as SNEGSKA (reference sequence). The CDR3 length is 12 residues. V lost 2 bases and J 9 bases, leaving 10 bases between the germline ends. In DNA form, the CDR3 reads TGCAGTGCTAGATCGGGGTCCCGGGAGCTGTTTTTT. It is translated as CSARSGSRELFF.

Only a few counts were recorded for this clonotype. The chain combines TRBV27 with TRBJ2-3; D uncertain. Trimming took 4 bases from V and 0 from J, leaving 8 bases between them. The CDR3 consists of 14 residues. CDR1 is MNHEY and CDR2 is SMNVEV in the germline V gene (reference sequence). This chain's CDR3 is CASSYRYSTDTQYF. The CDR3 DNA is TGTGCCAGCAGTTACAGATATAGCACAGATACGCAGTATTTT.

This chain joins TRBV9 and TRBJ2-5; tentatively, D is TRBD1 or TRBD2 (5 bases each). The germline gives CDR1 SGDLS, CDR2 YYNGEE. V gave up 3 bases and J gave up 2 bases, with 17 bases separating them. The CDR3 has 16 amino acids. DNA of the CDR3: TGTGCCAGCAGCGAGAGGGGATGGGAAATACAAGAGACCCAGTACTTC. Protein sequence: CASSERGWEIQETQYF.